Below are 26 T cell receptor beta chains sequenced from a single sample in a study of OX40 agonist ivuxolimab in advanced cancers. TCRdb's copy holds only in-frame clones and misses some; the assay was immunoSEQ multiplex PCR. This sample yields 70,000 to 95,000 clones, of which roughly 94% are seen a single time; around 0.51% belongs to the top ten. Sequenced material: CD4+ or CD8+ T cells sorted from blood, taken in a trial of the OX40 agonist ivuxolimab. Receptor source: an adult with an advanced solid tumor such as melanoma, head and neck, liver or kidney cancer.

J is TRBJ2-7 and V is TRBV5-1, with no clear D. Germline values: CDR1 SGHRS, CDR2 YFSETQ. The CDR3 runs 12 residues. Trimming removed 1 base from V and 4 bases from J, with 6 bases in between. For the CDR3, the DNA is TGCGCCAGCAGCTTGCTGGGTTACGAGCAGTACTTC. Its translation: CASSLLGYEQYF.

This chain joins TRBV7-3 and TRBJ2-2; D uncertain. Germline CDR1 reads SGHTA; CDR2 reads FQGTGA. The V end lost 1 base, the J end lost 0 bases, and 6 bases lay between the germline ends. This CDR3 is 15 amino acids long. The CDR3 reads CASSLNPSNTGELFF. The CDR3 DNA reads TGTGCCAGCAGCTTAAATCCATCGAACACCGGGGAGCTGTTTTTT. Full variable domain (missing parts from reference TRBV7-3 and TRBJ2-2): GAGVSQTPSNKVTEKGKYVELRCDPISGHTALYWYRQSLGQGPEFLIYFQGTGAADDSGLPNDRFFAVRPEGSVSTLKIQRTERGDSAVYLCASSLNPSNTGELFFGEGSRLTVL.

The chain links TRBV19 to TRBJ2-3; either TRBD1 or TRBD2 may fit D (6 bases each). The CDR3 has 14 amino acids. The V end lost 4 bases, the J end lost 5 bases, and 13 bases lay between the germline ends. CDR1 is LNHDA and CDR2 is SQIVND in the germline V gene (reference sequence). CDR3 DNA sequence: TGTGCCAGTAGTACGGGGGCTTCGGGAGATACGCAGTATTTT. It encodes CASSTGASGDTQYF.

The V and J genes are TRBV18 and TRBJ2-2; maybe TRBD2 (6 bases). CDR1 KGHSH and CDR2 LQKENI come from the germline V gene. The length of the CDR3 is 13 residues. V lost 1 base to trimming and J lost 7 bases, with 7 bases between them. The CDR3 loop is CASSPRGDGELFF. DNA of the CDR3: TGTGCCAGCTCACCACGGGGGGACGGGGAGCTGTTTTTT.

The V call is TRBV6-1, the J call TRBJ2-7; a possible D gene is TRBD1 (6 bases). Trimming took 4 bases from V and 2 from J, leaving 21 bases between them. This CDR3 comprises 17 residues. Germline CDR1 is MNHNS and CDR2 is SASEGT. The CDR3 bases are TGTGCCAGCAGTGCCTTGGCAGGGGAGTTGGGAACCTACGAGCAGTACTTC. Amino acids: CASSALAGELGTYEQYF.

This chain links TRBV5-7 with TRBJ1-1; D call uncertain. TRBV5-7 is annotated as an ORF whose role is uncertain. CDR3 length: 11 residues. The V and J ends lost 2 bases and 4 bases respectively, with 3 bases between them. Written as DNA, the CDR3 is TGTGCCAGCAGCTTAGGCACTGAAGCTTTCTTT. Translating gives CASSLGTEAFF.

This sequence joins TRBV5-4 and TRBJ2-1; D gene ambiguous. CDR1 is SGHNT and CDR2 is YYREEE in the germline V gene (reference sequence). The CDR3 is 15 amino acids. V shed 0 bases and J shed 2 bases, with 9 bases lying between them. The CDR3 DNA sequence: TGTGCCAGCAGCTTGGGGAATTACGCCTACAATGAGCAGTTCTTC. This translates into CASSLGNYAYNEQFF.

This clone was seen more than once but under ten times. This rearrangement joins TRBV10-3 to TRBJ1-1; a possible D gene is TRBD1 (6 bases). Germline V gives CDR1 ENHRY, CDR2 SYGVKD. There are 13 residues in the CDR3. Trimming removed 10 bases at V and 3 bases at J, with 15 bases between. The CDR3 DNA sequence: TGTGCCAGCGATGGGGGCGCTGACACTGAAGCTTTCTTT. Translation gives CASDGGADTEAFF.

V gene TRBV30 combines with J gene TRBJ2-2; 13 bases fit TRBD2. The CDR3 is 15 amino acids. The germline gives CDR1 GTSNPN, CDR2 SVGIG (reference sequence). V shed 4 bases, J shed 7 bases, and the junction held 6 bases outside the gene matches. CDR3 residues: CAWTTSGRRGGELFF. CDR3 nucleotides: TGTGCCTGGACGACTAGCGGGAGGCGGGGCGGGGAGCTGTTTTTT.

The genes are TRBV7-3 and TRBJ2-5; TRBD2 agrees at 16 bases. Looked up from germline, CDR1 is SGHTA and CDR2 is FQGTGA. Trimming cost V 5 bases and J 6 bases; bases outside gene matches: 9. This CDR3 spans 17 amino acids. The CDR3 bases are TGTGCCAGCAGCCTAGGGACTAGCGGGGGGGTCGGAAAGACCCAGTACTTC. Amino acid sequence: CASSLGTSGGVGKTQYF.

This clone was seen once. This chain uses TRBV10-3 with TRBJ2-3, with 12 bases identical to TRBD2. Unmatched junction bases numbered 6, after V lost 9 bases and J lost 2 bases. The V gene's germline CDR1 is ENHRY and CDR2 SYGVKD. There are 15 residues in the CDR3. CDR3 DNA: TGTGCCATTAGGACTAGCGGGGCGCCCACAGATACGCAGTATTTT. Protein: CAIRTSGAPTDTQYF.

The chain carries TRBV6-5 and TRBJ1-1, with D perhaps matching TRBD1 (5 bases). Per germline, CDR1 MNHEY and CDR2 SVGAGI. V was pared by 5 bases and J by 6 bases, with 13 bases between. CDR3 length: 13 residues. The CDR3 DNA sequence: TGTGCCAGCAGTCGTACTCGGGACTCTGAAGCTTTCTTT. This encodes CASSRTRDSEAFF.

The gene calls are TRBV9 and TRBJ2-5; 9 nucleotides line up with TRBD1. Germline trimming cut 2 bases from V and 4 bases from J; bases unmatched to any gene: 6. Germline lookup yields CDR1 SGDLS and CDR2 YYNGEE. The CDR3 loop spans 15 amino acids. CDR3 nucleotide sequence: TGTGCCAGCAGCGTTGGACAGGGGAGGTTAGAGACCCAGTACTTC. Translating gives CASSVGQGRLETQYF. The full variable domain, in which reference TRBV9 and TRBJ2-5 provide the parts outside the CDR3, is DSGVTQTPKHLITATGQRVTLRCSPRSGDLSVYWYQQSLDQGLQFLIQYYNGEERAKGNILERFSAQQFPDLHSELNLSSLELGDSALYFCASSVGQGRLETQYFGPGTRLLVL.

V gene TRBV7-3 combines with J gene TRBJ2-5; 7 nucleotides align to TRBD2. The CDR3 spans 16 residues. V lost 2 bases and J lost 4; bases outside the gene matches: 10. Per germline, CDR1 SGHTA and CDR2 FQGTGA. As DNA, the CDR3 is TGTGCCAGCAGCTTACGGAGAGCGGGGAGGGGAGAGACCCAGTACTTC. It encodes CASSLRRAGRGETQYF. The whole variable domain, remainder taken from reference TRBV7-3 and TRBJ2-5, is GAGVSQTPSNKVTEKGKYVELRCDPISGHTALYWYRQSLGQGPEFLIYFQGTGAADDSGLPNDRFFAVRPEGSVSTLKIQRTERGDSAVYLCASSLRRAGRGETQYFGPGTRLLVL.

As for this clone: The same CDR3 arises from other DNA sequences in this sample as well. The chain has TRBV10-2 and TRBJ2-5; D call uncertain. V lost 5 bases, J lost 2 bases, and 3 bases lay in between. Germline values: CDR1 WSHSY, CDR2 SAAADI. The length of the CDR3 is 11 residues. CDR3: CASSSQETQYF. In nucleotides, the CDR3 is TGCGCCAGCAGTTCACAAGAGACCCAGTACTTC.

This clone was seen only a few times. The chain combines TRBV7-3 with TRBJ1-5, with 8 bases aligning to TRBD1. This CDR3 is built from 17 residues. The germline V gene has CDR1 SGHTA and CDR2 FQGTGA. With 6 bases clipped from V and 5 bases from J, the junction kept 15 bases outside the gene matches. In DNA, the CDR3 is TGTGCCAGCAGGCTCTCCGACCAGGGGGCAAGGGATCAGCCCCAGCATTTT. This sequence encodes CASRLSDQGARDQPQHF.

CDR3 DNA: TGTGGAGCATACGAAAATACCCTGAACACTGAAGCTTTCTTT. This gives the protein CGAYENTLNTEAFF. This chain uses TRBV7-9 with TRBJ1-1; D is ambiguous. Germline CDR1 reads SEHNR; CDR2 reads FQNEAQ (reference sequence). The CDR3 is made up of 14 amino acids.

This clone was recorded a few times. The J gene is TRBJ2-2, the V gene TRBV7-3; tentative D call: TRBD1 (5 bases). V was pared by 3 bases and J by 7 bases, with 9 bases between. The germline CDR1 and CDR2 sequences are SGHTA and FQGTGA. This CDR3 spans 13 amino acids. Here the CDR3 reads CASSLGLGGELFF. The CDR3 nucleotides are TGTGCCAGCAGCTTGGGGCTAGGCGGGGAGCTGTTTTTT.

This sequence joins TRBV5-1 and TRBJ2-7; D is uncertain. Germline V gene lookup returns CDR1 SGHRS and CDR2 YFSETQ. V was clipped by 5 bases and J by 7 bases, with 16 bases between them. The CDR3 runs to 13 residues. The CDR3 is CASRGPPGQEQYF. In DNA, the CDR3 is TGCGCCAGCAGAGGCCCCCCTGGTCAGGAGCAGTACTTC.

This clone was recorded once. The CDR3 bases are TGCGCCAGCAGCCCACAGGGGGCGCGAGAGCAGTACTTC. Protein sequence: CASSPQGAREQYF. The chain recombines TRBV5-1 with TRBJ2-7; 9 bases map to TRBD1. CDR1 and CDR2 from the germline V gene are SGHRS and YFSETQ. V lost 4 bases to trimming and J lost 7 bases; unmatched junction nucleotides: 6. The CDR3 has 13 residues.

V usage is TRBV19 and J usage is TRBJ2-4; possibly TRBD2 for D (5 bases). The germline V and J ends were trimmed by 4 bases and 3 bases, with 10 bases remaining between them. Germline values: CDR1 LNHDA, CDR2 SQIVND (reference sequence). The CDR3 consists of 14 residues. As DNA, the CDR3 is TGTGCCAGTAGTACCCTACGGGACAAAAACATTCAGTACTTC. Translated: CASSTLRDKNIQYF.

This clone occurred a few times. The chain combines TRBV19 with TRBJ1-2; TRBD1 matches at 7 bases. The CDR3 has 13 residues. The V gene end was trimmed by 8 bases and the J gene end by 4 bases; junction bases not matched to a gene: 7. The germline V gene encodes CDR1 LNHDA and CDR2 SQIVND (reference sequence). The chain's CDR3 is CASGRGQLYGYTF. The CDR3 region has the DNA TGTGCCAGTGGGCGGGGACAGCTCTATGGCTACACCTTC.

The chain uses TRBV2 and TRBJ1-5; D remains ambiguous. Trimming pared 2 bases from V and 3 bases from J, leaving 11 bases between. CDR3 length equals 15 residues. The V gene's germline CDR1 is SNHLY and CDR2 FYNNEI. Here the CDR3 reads CASSEQFGYNQPQHF. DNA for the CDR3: TGTGCCAGCAGTGAACAGTTTGGATACAATCAGCCCCAGCATTTT.

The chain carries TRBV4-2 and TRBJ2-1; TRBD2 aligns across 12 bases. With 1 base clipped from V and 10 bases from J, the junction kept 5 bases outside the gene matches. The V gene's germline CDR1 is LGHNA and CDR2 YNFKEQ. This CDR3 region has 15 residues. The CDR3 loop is CASSQGTSGADEQFF. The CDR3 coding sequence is TGTGCCAGCAGCCAAGGGACTAGCGGGGCTGACGAGCAGTTCTTC.

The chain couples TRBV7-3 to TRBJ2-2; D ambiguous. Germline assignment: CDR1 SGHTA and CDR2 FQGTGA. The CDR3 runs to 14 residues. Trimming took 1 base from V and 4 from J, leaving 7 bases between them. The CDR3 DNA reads TGTGCCAGCAGCTTAATTGGCAGCACCGGGGAGCTGTTTTTT. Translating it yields CASSLIGSTGELFF.

CDR3 in DNA: TGCGCCAGCAGTCAAGGGACTAGCCACACAGATACGCAGTATTTT. It codes for CASSQGTSHTDTQYF. This rearrangement joins TRBV23-1 to TRBJ2-3; 9 bases align to TRBD2. TRBV23-1 is marked as an open reading frame, function uncertain. V was pared by 2 bases and J by 2 bases, with 2 bases of the junction left unmatched. The CDR3 covers 15 residues.